This TCR beta chain was sequenced during a study of cytomegalovirus exposure and HLA in healthy donors. Turning to the study itself: Around 180 million T cells yielded fewer than 120 million unique TCR beta sequences in earlier analysis. Within the Caucasian-associated ancestry cluster were roughly 82% of the roughly 400 genotyped donors. General study results and limits: The presence/absence work took it that sequencing depth was about the same across donors.

The primer mix had 60 Vbeta and 13 Jbeta primers. The protocol was immunoSEQ multiplex PCR, while the TCRdb copy is restricted to in-frame clones and leaves out a portion. The sample shows 130,000 to 150,000 clones, under 80% of them seen only once. With regard to this clone: The target antigen is unknown.

J gave up 3 bases and V 0 bases, and 5 bases lay outside the gene matches. Per germline, CDR1 LGHNA and CDR2 YSLEER. This CDR3 has 16 residues. Each donor was healthy, and each was a bone marrow donor. This TCR was recovered from a man between 18 and 35 years old in good health and CMV-seropositive. The genes are TRBV4-3 and TRBJ2-3, with 8 positions matching TRBD1. Sequenced sample: PBMCs. CDR3 sequence (DNA): TGCGCCAGCAGCCAAGATCAGGGGGCTGGGACAGATACGCAGTATTTT. This gives the protein CASSQDQGAGTDTQYF.